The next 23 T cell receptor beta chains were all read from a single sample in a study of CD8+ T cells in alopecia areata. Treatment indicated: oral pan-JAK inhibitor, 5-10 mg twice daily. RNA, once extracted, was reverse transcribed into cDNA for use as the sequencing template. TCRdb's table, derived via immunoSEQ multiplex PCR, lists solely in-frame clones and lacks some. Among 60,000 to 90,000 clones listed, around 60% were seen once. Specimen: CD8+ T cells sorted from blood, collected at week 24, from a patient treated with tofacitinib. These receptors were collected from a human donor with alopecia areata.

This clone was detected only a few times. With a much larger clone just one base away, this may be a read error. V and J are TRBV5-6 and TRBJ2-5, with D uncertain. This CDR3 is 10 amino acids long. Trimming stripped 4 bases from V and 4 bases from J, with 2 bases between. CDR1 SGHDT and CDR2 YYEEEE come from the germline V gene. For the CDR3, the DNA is TGTGCCAGCAGCGGAGAGACCCAGTACTTC. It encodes CASSGETQYF.

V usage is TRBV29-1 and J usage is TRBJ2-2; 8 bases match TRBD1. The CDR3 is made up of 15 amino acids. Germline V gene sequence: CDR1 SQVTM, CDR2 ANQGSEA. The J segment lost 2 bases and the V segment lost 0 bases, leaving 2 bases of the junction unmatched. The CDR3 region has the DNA TGCAGCGTTGAAGACAGGGGGCGAAACACCGGGGAGCTGTTTTTT. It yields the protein CSVEDRGRNTGELFF.

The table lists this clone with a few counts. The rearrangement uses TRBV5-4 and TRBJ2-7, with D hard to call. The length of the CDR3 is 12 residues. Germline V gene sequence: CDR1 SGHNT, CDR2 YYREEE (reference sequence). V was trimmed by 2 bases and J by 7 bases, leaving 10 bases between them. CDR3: CASSFRPSEQYF. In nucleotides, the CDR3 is TGTGCCAGCAGCTTCAGGCCGAGTGAGCAGTACTTC.

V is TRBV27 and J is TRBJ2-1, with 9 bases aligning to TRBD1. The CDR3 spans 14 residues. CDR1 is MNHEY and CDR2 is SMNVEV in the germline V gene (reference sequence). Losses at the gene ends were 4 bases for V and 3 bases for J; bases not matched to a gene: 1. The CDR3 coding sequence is TGTGCCAGCAGTTGGACAGGGGTCTACAATGAGCAGTTCTTC. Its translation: CASSWTGVYNEQFF.

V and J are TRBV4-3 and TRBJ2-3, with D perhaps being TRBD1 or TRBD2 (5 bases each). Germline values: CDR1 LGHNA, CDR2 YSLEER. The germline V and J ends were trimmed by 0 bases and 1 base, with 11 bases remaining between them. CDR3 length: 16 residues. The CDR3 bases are TGCGCCAGCAGCCAAGAACCCAGGGACGGCACAGATACGCAGTATTTT. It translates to CASSQEPRDGTDTQYF.

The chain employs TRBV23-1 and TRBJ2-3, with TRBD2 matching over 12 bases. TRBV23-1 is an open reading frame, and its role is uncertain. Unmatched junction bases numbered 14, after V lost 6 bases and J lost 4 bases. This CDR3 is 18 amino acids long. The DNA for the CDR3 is TGCGCCAGCAGCCATCGACTAGCGGGGGAAGACCGGGCAGATACGCAGTATTTT. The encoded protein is CASSHRLAGEDRADTQYF.

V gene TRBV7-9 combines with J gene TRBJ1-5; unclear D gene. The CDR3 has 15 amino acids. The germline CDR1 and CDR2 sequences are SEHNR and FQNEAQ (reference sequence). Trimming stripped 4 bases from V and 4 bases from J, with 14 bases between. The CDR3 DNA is TGTGCCAGCAGCTCAACAGACGGGTATAATCAGCCCCAGCATTTT. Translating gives CASSSTDGYNQPQHF.

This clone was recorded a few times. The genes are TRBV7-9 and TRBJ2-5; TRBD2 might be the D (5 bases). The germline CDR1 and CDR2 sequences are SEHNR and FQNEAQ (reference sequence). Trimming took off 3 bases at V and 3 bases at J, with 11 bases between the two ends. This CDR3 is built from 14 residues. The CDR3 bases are TGTGCCAGCAGCTTTTTCCTCGGGGAAGAGACCCAGTACTTC. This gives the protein CASSFFLGEETQYF.

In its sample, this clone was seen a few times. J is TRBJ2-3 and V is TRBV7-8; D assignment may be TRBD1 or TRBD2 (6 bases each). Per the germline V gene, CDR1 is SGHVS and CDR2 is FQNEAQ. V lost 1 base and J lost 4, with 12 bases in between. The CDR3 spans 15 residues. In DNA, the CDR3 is TGTGCCAGCAGCTTAGACACGGGGGCGGCAGATACGCAGTATTTT. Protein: CASSLDTGAADTQYF.

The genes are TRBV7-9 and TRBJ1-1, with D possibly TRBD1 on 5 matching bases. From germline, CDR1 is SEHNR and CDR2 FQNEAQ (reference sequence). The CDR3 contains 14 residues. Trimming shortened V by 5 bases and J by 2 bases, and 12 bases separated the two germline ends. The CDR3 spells CASSNRDLNTEAFF. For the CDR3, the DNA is TGTGCCAGCAGCAACCGGGACCTTAACACTGAAGCTTTCTTT.

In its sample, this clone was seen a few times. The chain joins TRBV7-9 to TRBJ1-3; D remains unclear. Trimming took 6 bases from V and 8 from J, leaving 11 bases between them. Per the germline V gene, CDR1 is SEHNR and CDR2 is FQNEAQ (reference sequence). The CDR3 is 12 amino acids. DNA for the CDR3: TGTGCCAGCAGTCTTGACTCCGACACCATATATTTT. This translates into CASSLDSDTIYF.

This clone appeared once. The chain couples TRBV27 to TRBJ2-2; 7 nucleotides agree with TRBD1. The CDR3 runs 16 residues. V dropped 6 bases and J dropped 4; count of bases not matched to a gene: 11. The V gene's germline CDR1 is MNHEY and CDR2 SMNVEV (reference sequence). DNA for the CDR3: TGTGCCAGCAGCATAGCGATGACAGGGATCACCGGGGAGCTGTTTTTT. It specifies CASSIAMTGITGELFF.

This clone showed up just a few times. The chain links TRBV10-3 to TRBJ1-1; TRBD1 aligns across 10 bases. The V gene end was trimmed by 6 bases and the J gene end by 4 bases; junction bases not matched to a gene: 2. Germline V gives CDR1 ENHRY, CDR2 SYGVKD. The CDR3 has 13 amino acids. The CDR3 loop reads CAIRTGGGTEAFF. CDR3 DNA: TGTGCCATCAGGACAGGGGGCGGCACTGAAGCTTTCTTT.

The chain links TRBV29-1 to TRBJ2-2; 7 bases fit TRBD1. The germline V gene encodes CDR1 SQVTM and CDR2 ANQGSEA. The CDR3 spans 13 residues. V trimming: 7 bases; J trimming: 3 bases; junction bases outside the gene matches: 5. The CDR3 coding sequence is TGCAGCGGGGACAGAGGGGACACCGGGGAGCTGTTTTTT. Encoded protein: CSGDRGDTGELFF.

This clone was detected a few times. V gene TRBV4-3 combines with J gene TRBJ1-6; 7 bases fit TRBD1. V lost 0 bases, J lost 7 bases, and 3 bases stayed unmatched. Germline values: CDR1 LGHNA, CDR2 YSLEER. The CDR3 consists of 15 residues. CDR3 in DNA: TGCGCCAGCAGCCAAGAGACAGGGAAAAATTCACCCCTCCACTTT. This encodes CASSQETGKNSPLHF.

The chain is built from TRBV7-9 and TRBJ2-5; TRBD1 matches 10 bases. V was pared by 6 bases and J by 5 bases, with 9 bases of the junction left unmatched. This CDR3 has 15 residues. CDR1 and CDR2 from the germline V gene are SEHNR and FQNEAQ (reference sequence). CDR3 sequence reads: CASSFPDRGTETQYF. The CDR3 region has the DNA TGTGCCAGCAGTTTCCCGGACAGGGGGACGGAGACCCAGTACTTC.

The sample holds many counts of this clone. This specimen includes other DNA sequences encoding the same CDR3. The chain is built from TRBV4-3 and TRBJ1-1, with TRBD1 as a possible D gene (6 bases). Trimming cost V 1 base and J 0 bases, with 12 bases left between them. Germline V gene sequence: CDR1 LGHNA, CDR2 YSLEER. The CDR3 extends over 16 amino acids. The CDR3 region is CASSQGPGALNTEAFF. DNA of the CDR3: TGCGCCAGCAGCCAAGGGCCGGGGGCCCTGAACACTGAAGCTTTCTTT.

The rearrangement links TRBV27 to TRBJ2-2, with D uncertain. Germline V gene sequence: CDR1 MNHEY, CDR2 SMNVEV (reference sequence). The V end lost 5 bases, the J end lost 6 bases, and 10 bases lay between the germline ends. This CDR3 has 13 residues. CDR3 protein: CASSPAKPGELFF. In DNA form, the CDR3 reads TGTGCCAGCAGTCCTGCCAAACCCGGGGAGCTGTTTTTT.

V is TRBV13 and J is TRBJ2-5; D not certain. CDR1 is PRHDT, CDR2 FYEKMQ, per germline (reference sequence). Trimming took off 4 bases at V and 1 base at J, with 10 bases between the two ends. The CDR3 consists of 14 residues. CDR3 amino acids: CASSSSWLQETQYF. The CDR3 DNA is TGTGCCAGCAGCTCGTCCTGGCTCCAAGAGACCCAGTACTTC.

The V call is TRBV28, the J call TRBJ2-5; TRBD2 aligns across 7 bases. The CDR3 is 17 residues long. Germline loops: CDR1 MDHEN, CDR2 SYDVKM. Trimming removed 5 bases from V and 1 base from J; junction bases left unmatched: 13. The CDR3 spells CASSPGLGAGSQETQYF. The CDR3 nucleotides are TGTGCCAGCAGTCCCGGACTAGGAGCGGGAAGCCAAGAGACCCAGTACTTC.

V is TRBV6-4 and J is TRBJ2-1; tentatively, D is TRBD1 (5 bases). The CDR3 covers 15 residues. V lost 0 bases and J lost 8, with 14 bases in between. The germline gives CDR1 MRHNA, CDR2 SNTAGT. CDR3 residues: CASSDSSDSGHEQFF. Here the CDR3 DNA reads TGTGCCAGCAGTGACTCGAGTGACAGTGGCCATGAGCAGTTCTTC.

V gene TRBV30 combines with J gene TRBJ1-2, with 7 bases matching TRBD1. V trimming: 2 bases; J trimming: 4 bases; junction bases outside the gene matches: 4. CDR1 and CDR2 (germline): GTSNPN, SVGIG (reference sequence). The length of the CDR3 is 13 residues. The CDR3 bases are TGTGCCTGGAGTACAGGGGTTGGCTATGGCTACACCTTC. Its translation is CAWSTGVGYGYTF.

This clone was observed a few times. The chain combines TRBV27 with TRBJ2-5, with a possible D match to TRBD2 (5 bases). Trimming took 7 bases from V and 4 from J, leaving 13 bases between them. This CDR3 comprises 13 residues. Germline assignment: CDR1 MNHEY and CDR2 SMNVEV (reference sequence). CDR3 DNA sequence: TGTGCCAGCACCCAACTAGGAGGAGAGACCCAGTACTTC. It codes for CASTQLGGETQYF.